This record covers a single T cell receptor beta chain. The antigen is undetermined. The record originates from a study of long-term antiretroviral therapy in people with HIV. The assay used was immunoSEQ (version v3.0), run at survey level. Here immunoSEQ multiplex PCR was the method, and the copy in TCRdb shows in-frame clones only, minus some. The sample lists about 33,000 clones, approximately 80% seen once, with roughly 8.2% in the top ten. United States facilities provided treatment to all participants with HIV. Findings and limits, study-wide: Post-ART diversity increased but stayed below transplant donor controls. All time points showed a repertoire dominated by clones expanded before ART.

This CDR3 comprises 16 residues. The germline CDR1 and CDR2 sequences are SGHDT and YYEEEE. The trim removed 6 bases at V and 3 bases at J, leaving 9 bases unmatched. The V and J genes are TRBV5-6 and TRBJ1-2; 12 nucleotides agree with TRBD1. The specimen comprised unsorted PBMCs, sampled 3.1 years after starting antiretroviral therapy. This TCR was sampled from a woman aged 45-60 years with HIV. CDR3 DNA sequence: TGTGCCAGCACCAAGACCGGGACAGGGGGCGACTATGGCTACACCTTC. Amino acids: CASTKTGTGGDYGYTF.